The text below deals with one T cell receptor beta chain. Its target is not known. These data come from a study of T cells after yellow fever vaccination. Looking at the study overall: Preparation of the low-cell-number fractions used SMART-Seq v4 Ultra Low Input. Study-level results: The secondary T-cell response peaked on day 5, not day 15, but was weaker.

This CDR3 contains 16 residues. Trimming took off 1 base at V and 7 bases at J, with 20 bases between the two ends. Germline CDR1 is DFQATT and CDR2 is SNEGSKA (reference sequence). A single record per CDR3 protein comes from TCRdb applying MiXCR to the 5' RACE reads. The repertoire holds over 300,000 distinct CDR3 sequences, with around 6.8% as singletons. V usage is TRBV20-1 and J usage is TRBJ1-5; possibly TRBD1 for D (6 bases). The material sequenced was PBMCs, taken about 49 days after the first yellow fever vaccination. The receptor's source is a man in his late teens or twenties who received the YFV17D yellow fever vaccine. The CDR3 here is CSARANRVQGRQPQHF. The CDR3 DNA reads TGCAGTGCTAGAGCCAACCGGGTACAGGGACGGCAGCCCCAGCATTTT.